This entry concerns a single TCR beta chain. Antigen specificity is unknown. Overlapping HIV-1 Gag 15-mer peptides at 1 ug per peptide per mL were used. CD40L-negative CD69-negative CD45RO-high memory CD4+ T cells were sorted as populations depleted of antigen-responding cells. Donors had CD4+ T cell counts above 400 cells/uL and were CMV-seropositive. Stimulated PBMCs had first been depleted of CD8+ T cells. Sequencing used immunoSEQ version 4 in survey mode. Sequencing was performed with immunoSEQ multiplex PCR; in TCRdb, only in-frame clones are kept and a portion is missing. Of about 40,000 clones in the sample, approximately 80% are singletons; the top ten hold 13% to 15%. This entry is derived from a study of persistence of HIV-infected CD4 T cells. On the study more broadly: Multiple blood draws of up to about 180 mL, except two donors with single leukapheresis. General study points: CMV- and Gag-responding cells had lower TCRbeta richness than CD3/CD28-responding cells.

Sequencing used CD4+ T cells sorted from PBMCs after approximately 18-hour stimulation, obtained from a patient who received antiretroviral therapy. This sequence originates from an adult man with HIV who was CMV-seropositive.

The CDR3 coding sequence is TGTGCCAGCAGCCAGCAGGGGAGGGAGACCCAGTACTTC. As protein: CASSQQGRETQYF. The chain links TRBV3-1 (or the pseudogene TRBV3-2) to TRBJ2-5; perhaps D is TRBD1 or TRBD2 (6 bases each). CDR1 is LGHDT and CDR2 is YNNKEL in the germline V gene (reference sequence). This CDR3 contains 13 residues. Trimming took 3 bases from V and 5 from J, leaving 10 bases between them.